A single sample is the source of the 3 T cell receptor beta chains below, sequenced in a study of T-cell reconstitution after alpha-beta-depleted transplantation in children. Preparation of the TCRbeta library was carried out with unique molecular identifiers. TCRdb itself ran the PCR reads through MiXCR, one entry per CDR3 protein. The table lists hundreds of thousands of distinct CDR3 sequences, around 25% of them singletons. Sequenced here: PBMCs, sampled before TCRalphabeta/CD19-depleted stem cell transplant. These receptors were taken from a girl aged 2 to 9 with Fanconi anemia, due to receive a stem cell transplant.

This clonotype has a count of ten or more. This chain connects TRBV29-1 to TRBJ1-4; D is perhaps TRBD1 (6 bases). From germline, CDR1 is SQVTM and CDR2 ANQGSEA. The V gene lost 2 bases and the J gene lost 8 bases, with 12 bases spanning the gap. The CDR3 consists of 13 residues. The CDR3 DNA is TGCAGCGTTGAAATGGGGGCGGGGGAAAAACTGTTTTTT. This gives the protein CSVEMGAGEKLFF.

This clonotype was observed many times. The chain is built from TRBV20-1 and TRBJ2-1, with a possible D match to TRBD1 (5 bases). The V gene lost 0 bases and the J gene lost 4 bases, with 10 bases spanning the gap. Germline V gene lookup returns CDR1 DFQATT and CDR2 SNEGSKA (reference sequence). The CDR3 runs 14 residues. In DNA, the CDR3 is TGCAGTGCTAGAGACTTGACAGCTTACAATGAGCAGTTCTTC. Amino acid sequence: CSARDLTAYNEQFF.

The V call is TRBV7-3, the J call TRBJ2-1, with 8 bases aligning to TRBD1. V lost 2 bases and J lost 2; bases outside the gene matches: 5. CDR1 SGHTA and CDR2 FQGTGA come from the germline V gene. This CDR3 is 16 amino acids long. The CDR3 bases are TGTGCCAGCAGCTTAGAGGGACAGGAACCCTACAATGAGCAGTTCTTC. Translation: CASSLEGQEPYNEQFF.